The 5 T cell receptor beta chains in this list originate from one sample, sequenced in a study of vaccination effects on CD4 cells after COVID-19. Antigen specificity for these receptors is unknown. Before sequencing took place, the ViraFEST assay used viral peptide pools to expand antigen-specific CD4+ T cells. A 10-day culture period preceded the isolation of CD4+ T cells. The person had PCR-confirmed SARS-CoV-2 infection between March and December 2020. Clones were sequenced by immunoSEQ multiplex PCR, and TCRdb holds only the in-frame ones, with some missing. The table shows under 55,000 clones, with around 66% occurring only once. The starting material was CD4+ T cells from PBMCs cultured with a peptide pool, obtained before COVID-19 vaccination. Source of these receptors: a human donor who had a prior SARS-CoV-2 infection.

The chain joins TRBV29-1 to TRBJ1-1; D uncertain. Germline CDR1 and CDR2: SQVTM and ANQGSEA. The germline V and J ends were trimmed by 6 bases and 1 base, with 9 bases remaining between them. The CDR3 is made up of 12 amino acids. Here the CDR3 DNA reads TGCAGCGTAAGGGCGGGGAACACTGAAGCTTTCTTT. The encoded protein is CSVRAGNTEAFF.

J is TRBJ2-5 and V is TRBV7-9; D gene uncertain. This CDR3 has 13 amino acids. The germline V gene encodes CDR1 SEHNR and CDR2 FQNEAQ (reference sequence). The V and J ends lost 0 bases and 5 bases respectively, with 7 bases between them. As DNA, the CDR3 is TGTGCCAGCAGCTTAGCGGAGAGGGAGACCCAGTACTTC. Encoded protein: CASSLAERETQYF.

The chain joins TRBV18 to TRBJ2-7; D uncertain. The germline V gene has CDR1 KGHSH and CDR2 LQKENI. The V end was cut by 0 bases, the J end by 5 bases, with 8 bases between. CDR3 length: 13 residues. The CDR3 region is CASSPPAGDEQYF. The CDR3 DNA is TGTGCCAGCTCACCACCGGCAGGCGACGAGCAGTACTTC. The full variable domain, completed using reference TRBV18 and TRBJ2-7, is NAGVMQNPRHLVRRRGQEARLRCSPMKGHSHVYWYRQLPEEGLKFMVYLQKENIIDESGMPKERFSAEFPKEGPSILRIQQVVRGDSAAYFCASSPPAGDEQYFGPGTRLTVT.

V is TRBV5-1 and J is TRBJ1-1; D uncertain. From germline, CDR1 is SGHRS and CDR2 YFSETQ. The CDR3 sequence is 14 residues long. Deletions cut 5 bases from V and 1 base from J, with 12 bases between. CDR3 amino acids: CASRGGDTNTEAFF. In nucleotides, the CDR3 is TGCGCCAGCAGGGGCGGGGATACGAACACTGAAGCTTTCTTT. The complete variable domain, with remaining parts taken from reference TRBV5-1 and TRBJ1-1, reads KAGVTQTPRYLIKTRGQQVTLSCSPISGHRSVSWYQQTPGQGLQFLFEYFSETQRNKGNFPGRFSGRQFSNSRSEMNVSTLELGDSALYLCASRGGDTNTEAFFGQGTRLTVV.

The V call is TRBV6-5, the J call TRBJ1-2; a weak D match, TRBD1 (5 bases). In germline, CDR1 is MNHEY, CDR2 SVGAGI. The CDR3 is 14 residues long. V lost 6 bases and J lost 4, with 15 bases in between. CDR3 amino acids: CASRRGAGLYGYTF. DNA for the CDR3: TGTGCCAGCAGGCGCGGGGCAGGCCTCTATGGCTACACCTTC.